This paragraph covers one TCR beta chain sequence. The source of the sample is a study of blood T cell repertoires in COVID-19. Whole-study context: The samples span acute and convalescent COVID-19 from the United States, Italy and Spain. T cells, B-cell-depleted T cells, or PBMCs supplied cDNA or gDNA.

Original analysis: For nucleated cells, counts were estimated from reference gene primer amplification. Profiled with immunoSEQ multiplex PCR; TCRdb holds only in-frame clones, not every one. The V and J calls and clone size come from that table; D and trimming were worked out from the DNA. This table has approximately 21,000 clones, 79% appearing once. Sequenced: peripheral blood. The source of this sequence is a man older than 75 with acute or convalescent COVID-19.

This chain's CDR3 is CASSALYNEQFF. DNA of the CDR3: TGTGCCAGCAGCGCTCTCTACAATGAGCAGTTCTTC. The V gene is TRBV9, the J gene TRBJ2-1, with D unresolved. V lost 3 bases, J lost 3 bases, and 4 bases lay in between. The CDR3 is 12 amino acids. Germline values: CDR1 SGDLS, CDR2 YYNGEE.